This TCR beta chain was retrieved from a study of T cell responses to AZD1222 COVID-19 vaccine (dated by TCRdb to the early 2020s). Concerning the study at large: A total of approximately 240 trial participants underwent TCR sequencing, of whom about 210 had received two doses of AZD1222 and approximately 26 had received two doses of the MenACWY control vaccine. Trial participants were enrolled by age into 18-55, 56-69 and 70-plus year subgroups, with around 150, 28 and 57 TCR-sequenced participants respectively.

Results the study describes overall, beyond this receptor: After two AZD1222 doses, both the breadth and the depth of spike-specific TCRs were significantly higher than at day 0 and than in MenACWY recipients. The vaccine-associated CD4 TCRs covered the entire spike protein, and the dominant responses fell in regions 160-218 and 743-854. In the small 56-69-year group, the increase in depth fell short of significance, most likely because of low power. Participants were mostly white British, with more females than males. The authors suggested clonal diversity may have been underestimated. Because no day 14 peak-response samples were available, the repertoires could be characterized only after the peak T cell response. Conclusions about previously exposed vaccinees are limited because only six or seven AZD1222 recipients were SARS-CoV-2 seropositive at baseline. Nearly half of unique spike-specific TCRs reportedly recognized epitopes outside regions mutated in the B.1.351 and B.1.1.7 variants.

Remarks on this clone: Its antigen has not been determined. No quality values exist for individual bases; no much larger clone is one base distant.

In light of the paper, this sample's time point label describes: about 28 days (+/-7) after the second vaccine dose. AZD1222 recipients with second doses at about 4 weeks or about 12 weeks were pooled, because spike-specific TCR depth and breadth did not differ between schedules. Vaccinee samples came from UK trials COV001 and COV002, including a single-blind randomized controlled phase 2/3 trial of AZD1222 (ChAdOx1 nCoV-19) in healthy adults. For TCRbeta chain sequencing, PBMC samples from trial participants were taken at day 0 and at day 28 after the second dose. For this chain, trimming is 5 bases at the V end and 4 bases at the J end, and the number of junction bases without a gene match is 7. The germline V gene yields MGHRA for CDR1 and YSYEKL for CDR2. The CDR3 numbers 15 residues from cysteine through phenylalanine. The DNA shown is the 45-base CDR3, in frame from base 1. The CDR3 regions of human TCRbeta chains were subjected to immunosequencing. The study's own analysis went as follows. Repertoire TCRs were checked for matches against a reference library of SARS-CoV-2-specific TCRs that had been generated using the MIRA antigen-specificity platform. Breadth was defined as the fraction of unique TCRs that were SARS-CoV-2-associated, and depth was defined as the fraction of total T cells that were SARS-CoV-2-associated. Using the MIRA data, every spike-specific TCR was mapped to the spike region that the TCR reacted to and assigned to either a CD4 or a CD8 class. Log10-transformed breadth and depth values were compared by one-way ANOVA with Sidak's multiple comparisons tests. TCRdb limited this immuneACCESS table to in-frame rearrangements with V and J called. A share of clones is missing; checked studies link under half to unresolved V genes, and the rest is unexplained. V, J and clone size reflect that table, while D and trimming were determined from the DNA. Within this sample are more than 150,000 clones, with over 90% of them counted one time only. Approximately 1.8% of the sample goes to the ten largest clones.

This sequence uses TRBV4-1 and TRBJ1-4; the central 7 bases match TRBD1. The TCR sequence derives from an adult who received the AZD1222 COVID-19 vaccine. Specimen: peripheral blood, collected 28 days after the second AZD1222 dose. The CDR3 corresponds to CASSRGDSNNEKLFF. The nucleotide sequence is TGCGCCAGCAGCAGAGGGGACAGCAATAATGAAAAACTGTTTTTT.